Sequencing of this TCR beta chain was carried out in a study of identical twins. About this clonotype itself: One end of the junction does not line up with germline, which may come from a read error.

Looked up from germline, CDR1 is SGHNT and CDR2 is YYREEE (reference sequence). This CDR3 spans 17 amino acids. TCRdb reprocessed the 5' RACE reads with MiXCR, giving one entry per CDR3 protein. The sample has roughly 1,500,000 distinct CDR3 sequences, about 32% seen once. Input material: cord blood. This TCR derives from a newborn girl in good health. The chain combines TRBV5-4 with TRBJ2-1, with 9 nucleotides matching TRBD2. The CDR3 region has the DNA TGTGACAGCAGCTCAGTATTTAGCGGGAGAGGGGGGAATGAGCAGTTCTTC. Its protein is CDSSSVFSGRGGNEQFF.